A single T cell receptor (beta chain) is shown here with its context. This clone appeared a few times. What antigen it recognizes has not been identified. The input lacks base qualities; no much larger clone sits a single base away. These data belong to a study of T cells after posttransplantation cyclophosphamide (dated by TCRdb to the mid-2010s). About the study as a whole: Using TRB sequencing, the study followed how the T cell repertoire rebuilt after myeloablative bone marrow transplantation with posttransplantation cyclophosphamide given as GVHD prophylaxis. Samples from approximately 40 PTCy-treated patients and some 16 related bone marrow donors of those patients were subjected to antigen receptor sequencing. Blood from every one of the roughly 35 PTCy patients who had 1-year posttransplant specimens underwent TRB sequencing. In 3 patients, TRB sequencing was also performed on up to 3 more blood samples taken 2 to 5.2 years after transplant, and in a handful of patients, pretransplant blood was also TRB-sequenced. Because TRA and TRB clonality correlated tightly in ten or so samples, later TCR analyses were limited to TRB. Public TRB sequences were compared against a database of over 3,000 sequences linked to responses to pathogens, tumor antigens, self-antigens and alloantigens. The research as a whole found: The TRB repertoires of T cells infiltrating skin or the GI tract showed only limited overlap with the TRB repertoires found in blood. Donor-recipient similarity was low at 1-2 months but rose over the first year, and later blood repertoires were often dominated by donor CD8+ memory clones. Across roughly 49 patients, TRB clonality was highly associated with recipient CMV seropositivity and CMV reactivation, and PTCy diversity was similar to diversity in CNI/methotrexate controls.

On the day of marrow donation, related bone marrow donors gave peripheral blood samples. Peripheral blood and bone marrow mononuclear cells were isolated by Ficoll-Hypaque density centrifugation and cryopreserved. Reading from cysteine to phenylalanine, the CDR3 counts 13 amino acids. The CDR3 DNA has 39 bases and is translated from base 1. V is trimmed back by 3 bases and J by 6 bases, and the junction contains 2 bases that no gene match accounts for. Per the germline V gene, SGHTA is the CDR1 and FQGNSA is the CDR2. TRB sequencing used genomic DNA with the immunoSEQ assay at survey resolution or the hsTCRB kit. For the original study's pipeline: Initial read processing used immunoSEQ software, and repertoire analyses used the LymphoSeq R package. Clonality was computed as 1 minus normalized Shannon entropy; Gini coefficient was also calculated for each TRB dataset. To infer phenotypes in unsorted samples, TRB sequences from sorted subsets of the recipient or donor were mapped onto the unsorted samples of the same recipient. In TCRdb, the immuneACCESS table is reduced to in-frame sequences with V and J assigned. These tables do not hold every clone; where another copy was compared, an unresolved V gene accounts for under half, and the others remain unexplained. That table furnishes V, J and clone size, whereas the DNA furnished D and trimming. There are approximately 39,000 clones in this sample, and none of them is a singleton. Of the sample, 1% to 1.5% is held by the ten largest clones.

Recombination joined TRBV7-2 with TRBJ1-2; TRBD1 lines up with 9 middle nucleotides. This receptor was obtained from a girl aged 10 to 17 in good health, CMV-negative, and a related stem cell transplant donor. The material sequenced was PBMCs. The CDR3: CASSFRDRDGYTF. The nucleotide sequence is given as TGTGCCAGCAGCTTTAGGGACAGGGATGGCTACACCTTC.